What follows are 15 T cell receptor beta chains derived from one specimen sequenced in a study of blood T cell repertoires in COVID-19. TCRdb's copy holds only in-frame clones and misses some; the assay was immunoSEQ multiplex PCR. Altogether some 350,000 clones are present, 91% being singletons, with the ten largest covering less than 3.5%. Sample: peripheral blood. Source of these receptors: a woman aged 18-29 years who had recovered from COVID-19.

V and J are TRBV10-1 and TRBJ2-1; possible D gene TRBD2, 5 bases. Germline V lookup: CDR1 WNHNN, CDR2 SYGVQD (reference sequence). This CDR3 spans 13 amino acids. V was clipped by 2 bases and J by 4 bases, with 6 bases between them. For the CDR3, the DNA is TGCGCCAGCAGTGAGGGAGGTTACAATGAGCAGTTCTTC. Translation gives CASSEGGYNEQFF.

The gene calls are TRBV19 and TRBJ2-1; 9 bases map to TRBD2. The V and J ends lost 2 bases and 7 bases, in that order; junction bases with no gene match: 6. CDR3 size: 15 residues. The germline V gene has CDR1 LNHDA and CDR2 SQIVND (reference sequence). CDR3 coding DNA: TGTGCCAGTAGTATAATAGGGGGACTAGCTAATGAGCAGTTCTTC. Its protein product is CASSIIGGLANEQFF. The full variable domain, with the rest looked up from reference TRBV19 and TRBJ2-1, is DGGITQSPKYLFRKEGQNVTLSCEQNLNHDAMYWYRQDPGQGLRLIYYSQIVNDFQKGDIAEGYSVSREKKESFPLTVTSAQKNPTAFYLCASSIIGGLANEQFFGPGTRLTVL.

The J gene is TRBJ1-1, the V gene TRBV10-3, with TRBD1 as a possible D gene (5 bases). The CDR3 covers 14 residues. CDR1 is ENHRY, CDR2 SYGVKD, per germline. Trimming took 7 bases from V and 3 from J, leaving 15 bases between them. The CDR3 sequence is CAIKPGLGYTEAFF. The CDR3 DNA is TGTGCCATCAAGCCAGGGCTTGGTTACACTGAAGCTTTCTTT.

J is TRBJ2-1 and V is TRBV29-1; TRBD2 matches at 13 bases. The V gene's germline CDR1 is SQVTM and CDR2 ANQGSEA. CDR3 length: 16 amino acids. Losses at the gene ends were 4 bases for V and 4 bases for J; bases not matched to a gene: 7. CDR3 protein: CSVGGLAGTQYNEQFF. In DNA form, the CDR3 reads TGCAGCGTTGGGGGACTAGCGGGAACCCAATACAATGAGCAGTTCTTC.

The chain couples TRBV6-5 to TRBJ1-6; 7 nucleotides align to TRBD1. Trimming took 8 bases from V and 9 from J; bases not matched to a gene: 10. The CDR3 has 14 residues. CDR1 and CDR2 from the germline V gene are MNHEY and SVGAGI. CDR3 loop: CASGTVLGVSPLHF. CDR3 bases: TGTGCCAGCGGGACAGTACTGGGGGTTTCACCCCTCCACTTT.

CDR3: CATSAGGEMDTQYF. The CDR3 nucleotides read TGTGCCACCAGTGCGGGAGGAGAGATGGATACGCAGTATTTT. The chain employs TRBV24-1 and TRBJ2-3; 7 bases match TRBD2. Germline V CDR1 and CDR2: KGHDR, SFDVKD. J lost 6 bases, V lost 5 bases, and 7 bases had no gene match. The length of the CDR3 is 14 residues.

The chain couples TRBV19 to TRBJ2-6; TRBD1 agrees at 9 bases. This CDR3 region has 20 residues. Per germline, CDR1 LNHDA and CDR2 SQIVND (reference sequence). V gave up 7 bases and J gave up 0 bases; unmatched junction bases: 16. In DNA, the CDR3 is TGTGCCAGTAAGTCAATGGGGACAGGGAGTCACTACTCTGGGGCCAACGTCCTGACTTTC. Amino acid sequence: CASKSMGTGSHYSGANVLTF.

The genes are TRBV5-4 and TRBJ2-7; D might be TRBD2 (5 bases). Per germline, CDR1 SGHNT and CDR2 YYREEE (reference sequence). The V and J ends lost 2 bases and 1 base respectively, with 16 bases between them. The CDR3 has 16 residues. The CDR3 DNA is TGTGCCAGCAGCTTAGACTTCGGGGATTTTTCCTACGAGCAGTACGTC. Protein sequence: CASSLDFGDFSYEQYV.

The chain joins TRBV11-3 to TRBJ1-1; possible D gene TRBD1, 6 bases. This CDR3 is 17 amino acids long. CDR1 and CDR2 (germline): SGHNT, YENEEA. V was cut by 1 base and J by 0 bases, with 15 bases left in between. CDR3 loop: CASSLVGWGRMNTEAFF. CDR3 nucleotide sequence: TGTGCCAGCAGCTTAGTGGGGTGGGGGCGTATGAACACTGAAGCTTTCTTT.

The chain combines TRBV7-5 with TRBJ2-7; no check of the table's D call, TRBD2, against the DNA was made. TRBV7-5 has pseudogene status. There are 10 residues in the CDR3. The CDR3 spells CARSASGFSV. The CDR3 nucleotides are TGTGCCAGAAGCGCCTCGGGTTTCTCGGTC.

This chain joins TRBV7-6 and TRBJ2-7; possibly TRBD2 for D (6 bases). V lost 1 base, J lost 0 bases, and 19 bases lay in between. The CDR3 consists of 18 residues. The germline V gene encodes CDR1 SGHVS and CDR2 FNYEAQ. CDR3 region: CASSLEPTGGTHSYEQYV. The CDR3 DNA reads as TGTGCCAGCAGCTTAGAGCCTACCGGGGGTACACACTCCTACGAGCAGTACGTC.

This chain connects TRBV6-1 to TRBJ1-1; D is perhaps TRBD1 (6 bases). V lost 4 bases and J lost 0, with 15 bases in between. CDR3 length: 16 amino acids. Germline loops: CDR1 MNHNS, CDR2 SASEGT. CDR3 residues: CASSVTGKTMNTEAFF. The CDR3 bases are TGTGCCAGCAGTGTCACAGGGAAAACCATGAACACTGAAGCTTTCTTT.

The chain is built from TRBV4-3 and TRBJ1-2; TRBD1 matches 9 bases. The ends lost 4 bases at V and 8 bases at J; junction bases unmatched: 5. CDR1 is LGHNA and CDR2 is YSLEER in the germline V gene. The CDR3 is 13 amino acids. The CDR3 loop reads CASSPRTGVGYTF. Here the CDR3 DNA reads TGCGCCAGCAGCCCCCGGACAGGGGTAGGCTACACCTTC.

The chain uses TRBV25-1 and TRBJ1-1; TRBD1 matches 10 bases. J lost 0 bases, V lost 4 bases, and 2 bases had no gene match. The CDR3 spans 15 residues. Germline V gene lookup returns CDR1 MGHDK and CDR2 SYGVNS. CDR3 region: CASSADRGMNTEAFF. The CDR3 region has the DNA TGTGCCAGCAGTGCGGACAGGGGGATGAACACTGAAGCTTTCTTT.

The V gene is TRBV5-4, the J gene TRBJ2-5; D perhaps matches TRBD2 (6 bases). The V end lost 0 bases, the J end lost 5 bases, and 20 bases lay between the germline ends. This CDR3 is built from 17 residues. The germline CDR1 and CDR2 sequences are SGHNT and YYREEE (reference sequence). CDR3 DNA: TGTGCCAGCAGCTTGGGAGGCGGGGTTGAGATGGCGGAGACCCAGTACTTC. Its translation is CASSLGGGVEMAETQYF.